The rows below give T cell receptor beta chains drawn from one sample of a study of beta chain features in type 1 diabetes. Sequencing used immunoSEQ multiplex PCR; TCRdb keeps in-frame clones, though not all of them. Of 400,000 or so clones detected, over 9% appear once; the ten largest clones hold approximately 0.6%. Sequenced: central memory CD4+ T cells from blood. The receptor set was obtained from a man aged 25 to 40 with type 1 diabetes. The CDR3 runs from the conserved cysteine through the conserved F or W. The order of the fields is V gene, J gene, clone size, D gene, CDR3 DNA, CDR3 protein. D genes are given only for firm matches. Clone size is shown for a subset of rows, as once, few, many or a class of expanded clone.

TRBV4-2	TRBJ2-1	NA	NA	TGTGCCAGCAGCCAAGAAGGAGGGAAAGGCCCCTACAATGAGCAGTTCTTC	CASSQEGGKGPYNEQFF
TRBV4-1	TRBJ1-1	many	NA	TGCGCCAGCAGCCACCCCCGGGGTGTAATGGAAGCTTTCTTT	CASSHPRGVMEAFF
TRBV4-1	TRBJ1-2	NA	NA	TGCGCCAGCAGCCAAGAAGGCCGAAACTATGGCTACACCTTC	CASSQEGRNYGYTF
TRBV6-1	TRBJ1-2	NA	NA	TGTGCCAGCAGTGAACCACGGAGACTCTATGGCTACACCTTC	CASSEPRRLYGYTF
TRBV7-8	TRBJ1-1	few	NA	TGTGCCAGCAGCTTAGTGGGGGCGAACACTGAAGCTTTCTTT	CASSLVGANTEAFF
TRBV10-3	TRBJ2-7	many	NA	TGTGCCATCGCGGGACAGCAGACCTACGAGCAGTACTTC	CAIAGQQTYEQYF
TRBV5-1	TRBJ2-3	many	NA	TGCGCCAGCAGCTTAGACTACGCTGGGGATACGCAGTATTTT	CASSLDYAGDTQYF
TRBV28	TRBJ1-2	NA	NA	TGTGCCAGCAGCCTCACAGGGACCTCTAACTATGGCTACACCTTC	CASSLTGTSNYGYTF
TRBV5-4	TRBJ2-3	NA	NA	TGTGCCAGCAGCTTGGGTGGTGACACAGATACGCAGTATTTT	CASSLGGDTDTQYF
TRBV6-1	TRBJ2-7	many	TRBD1	TGTGCCAGCAGCCCCGGGACAGCCTACGAGCAGTACTTC	CASSPGTAYEQYF
TRBV18	TRBJ2-7	few	NA	TGTGCCAGCTCCCCCAGCGGAACCTCCTACGAGCAGTACTTC	CASSPSGTSYEQYF
TRBV6-6	TRBJ2-1	NA	NA	TGTGCCATCAGAGGTTTCGGTCAAAACGTCGGTGAGCAGTTCTTC	CAIRGFGQNVGEQFF
TRBV6-6	TRBJ2-4	few	NA	TGTGCCAGCAGTTACGAGGCCCAACCGAACATTCAGTACTTC	CASSYEAQPNIQYF
TRBV2	TRBJ2-1	few	NA	TGTGCCAACCGGAGGGGGCTCTACAATGAGCAGTTCTTC	CANRRGLYNEQFF
TRBV2	TRBJ2-3	few	NA	TGTGCCAGCAATGAGCGGGGCACAGATACGCAGTATTTT	CASNERGTDTQYF
TRBV5-1	TRBJ2-7	NA	NA	TGCGCCAGCAGCTTGGGACTCGGGGGCACCTACTACGAGCAGTACTTC	CASSLGLGGTYYEQYF
TRBV6-5	TRBJ1-1	NA	NA	TGTGCCAGCAGGCACATTCGGTCCGACACTGAAGCTTTCTTT	CASRHIRSDTEAFF
TRBV7-6	TRBJ2-3	NA	TRBD2	TGTGCCAGCAGCCGAATGGCGGGGGAGGCGACAGATACGCAGTATTTT	CASSRMAGEATDTQYF
TRBV7-8	TRBJ2-1	few	NA	TGTGCCAGCAGCCAGGGAAACTACAATGAGCAGTTCTTC	CASSQGNYNEQFF
TRBV4-1	TRBJ2-7	NA	NA	TGCGCCAGCACCTCGGTTCGTGGGAGTCCCAACGAGCAGTACTTC	CASTSVRGSPNEQYF
TRBV11-2	TRBJ2-1	NA	NA	TGTGCCAGCAGCGGGGACGCCTACAGTGAGCAGTTCTTC	CASSGDAYSEQFF
TRBV9	TRBJ2-5	many	NA	TGTGCCAGCAGCGTAGAGTGGGGCGGGACCCAGTACTTC	CASSVEWGGTQYF
TRBV5-6	TRBJ2-7	NA	TRBD1	TGTGCCAGCAGCCGAAGGACAGGGATAATCTACGAGCAGTACTTC	CASSRRTGIIYEQYF
TRBV6-6	TRBJ2-3	few	TRBD2	TGTGCCAGCAGTTTCCCGTTAGCGGGAGGAACAGATACGCAGTATTTT	CASSFPLAGGTDTQYF
TRBV11-2	TRBJ2-4	NA	TRBD2	TGTGCCAGCACCCCCCGGGGGGCTAGCGGGTACAAAAACATTCAGTACTTC	CASTPRGASGYKNIQYF
TRBV11-3	TRBJ2-5	NA	TRBD1	TGTGCCAGCAGCTTAGGTGACAGGGGACAAGAGACCCAGTACTTC	CASSLGDRGQETQYF
TRBV7-9	TRBJ2-7	many	NA	TGTGCCAGCAGCTTAGGCGGGACAGCCTACGAGCAGTACTTC	CASSLGGTAYEQYF
TRBV11-2	TRBJ2-2	few	TRBD2	TGTGCCAGCAGCGCGGGACTAGCGGGAGAAGGGGAGCTGTTTTTT	CASSAGLAGEGELFF
TRBV7-9	TRBJ1-3	many	NA	TGTGCCAGCAGCCGACCAGAGTCTGGAAACACCATATATTTT	CASSRPESGNTIYF
TRBV29-1	TRBJ2-5	few	NA	TGCAGCGTTGTTCAGGGGCGAGATTGGGAAGAGACCCAGTACTTC	CSVVQGRDWEETQYF
TRBV29-1	TRBJ2-7	few	TRBD2	TGCAGCGCCCGATGGGGGAGGGCCTACGAGCAGTACTTC	CSARWGRAYEQYF
TRBV19	TRBJ1-4	few	NA	TGTGCCAGTCGGTTGTTCGAGGCGGGTGAAAAACTGTTTTTT	CASRLFEAGEKLFF
TRBV5-5	TRBJ2-2	NA	NA	TGTGCCAGCAGCTTTGGGACCACCGGGGAGCTGTTTTTT	CASSFGTTGELFF
TRBV28	TRBJ2-3	NA	NA	TGTGCCAGCACCTCCACAAAACAGGATACGCAGTATTTT	CASTSTKQDTQYF
TRBV18	TRBJ1-2	NA	NA	TGTGCCAGCCATCCGGGCGGCGAAAACTATGGCTACACCTTC	CASHPGGENYGYTF
TRBV18	TRBJ2-5	NA	NA	TGTGCCAGCTCACCTCGCGCAACTCCGGACAGCCAAGAGACCCAGTACTTC	CASSPRATPDSQETQYF
TRBV29-1	TRBJ2-7	many	NA	TGCAGCGTCGCTTCCGGAAAGAGGGACGAGCAGTACTTC	CSVASGKRDEQYF
TRBV28	TRBJ2-1	NA	NA	TGTGCCAGCAGCTCTGGAGCGGAGGGGGTCAATGAGCAGTTCTTC	CASSSGAEGVNEQFF
TRBV4-3	TRBJ1-4	few	NA	TGCGCCAGCAGCCAAGAGGGCGTGGGTAAAAAACTGTTTTTT	CASSQEGVGKKLFF
TRBV6-5	TRBJ1-1	NA	TRBD1	TGTGCCAGCAGCGGACAGGGGGCTTTGGGCACTGAAGCTTTCTTT	CASSGQGALGTEAFF
TRBV7-3	TRBJ2-1	NA	TRBD2	TGTGCCAGCAGCTTAGTGGCTAGCGGGATTCCATCCTACAATGAGCAGTTCTTC	CASSLVASGIPSYNEQFF
TRBV7-3	TRBJ2-2	NA	NA	TGTGCCAGCAGCCAACAGTTTCTTAGGACCGGGGAGCTGTTTTTT	CASSQQFLRTGELFF
TRBV5-1	TRBJ2-3	NA	TRBD2	TGCGCCAGCCTAGCGGGTTCCACAGATACGCAGTATTTT	CASLAGSTDTQYF
TRBV15	TRBJ2-7	NA	NA	TGTGCCACCAGCAGAGAAGATGCTTACGAGCAGTACTTC	CATSREDAYEQYF
TRBV7-3	TRBJ2-2	NA	NA	TGTGCCAGCAGCTTGTACAGGGAGACCGGGGAGCTGTTTTTT	CASSLYRETGELFF
TRBV6-5	TRBJ2-7	few	NA	TGTGCCAGCAGCTACGGACGGAACTACGAGCAGTACTTC	CASSYGRNYEQYF
TRBV25-1	TRBJ2-3	NA	NA	TGTGCCAGCAGTGACCTCACAGATACGCAGTATTTT	CASSDLTDTQYF
TRBV6-6	TRBJ2-3	NA	NA	TGTGCCAGCAGTTACGGTGATACGCAGTATTTT	CASSYGDTQYF
TRBV9	TRBJ1-2	few	TRBD1	TGTGCCAGCAGCCCCTACCCAGGGACAGGTTATGGCTACACCTTC	CASSPYPGTGYGYTF
TRBV10-3	TRBJ2-6	NA	TRBD2	TGTGCCATCAGTGATCCGGGGGGTCTGGCCAACGTCCTGACTTTC	CAISDPGGLANVLTF